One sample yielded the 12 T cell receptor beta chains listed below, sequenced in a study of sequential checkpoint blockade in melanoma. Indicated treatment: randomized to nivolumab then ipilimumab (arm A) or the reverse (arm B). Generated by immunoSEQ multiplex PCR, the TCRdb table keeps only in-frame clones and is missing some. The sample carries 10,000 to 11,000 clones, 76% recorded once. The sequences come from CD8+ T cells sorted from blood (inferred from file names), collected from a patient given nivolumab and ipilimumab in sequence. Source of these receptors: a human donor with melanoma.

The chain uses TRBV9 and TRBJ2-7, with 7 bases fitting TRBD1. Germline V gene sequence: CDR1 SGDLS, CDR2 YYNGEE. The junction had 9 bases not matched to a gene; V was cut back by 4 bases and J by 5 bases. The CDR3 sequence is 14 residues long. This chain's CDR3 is CASSPPGGRDEQYF. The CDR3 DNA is TGTGCCAGCAGCCCCCCAGGGGGACGGGACGAGCAGTACTTC. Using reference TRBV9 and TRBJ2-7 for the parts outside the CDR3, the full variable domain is DSGVTQTPKHLITATGQRVTLRCSPRSGDLSVYWYQQSLDQGLQFLIQYYNGEERAKGNILERFSAQQFPDLHSELNLSSLELGDSALYFCASSPPGGRDEQYFGPGTRLTVT.

The DNA of the CDR3 is TGTGCCAGCAGTACGGACAGTGAACAGACTGAAGCTTTCTTT. Translating gives CASSTDSEQTEAFF. J is TRBJ1-1 and V is TRBV6-5, with D possibly TRBD1 on 6 matching bases. V gave up 5 bases and J gave up 5 bases, with 15 bases separating them. Looked up from germline, CDR1 is MNHEY and CDR2 is SVGAGI. There are 14 residues in the CDR3.

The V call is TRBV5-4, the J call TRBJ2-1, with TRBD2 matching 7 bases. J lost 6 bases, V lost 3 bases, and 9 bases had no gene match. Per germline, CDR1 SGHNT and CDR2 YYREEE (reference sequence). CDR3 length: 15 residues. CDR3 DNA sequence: TGTGCCAGCAGCTCGTCCGGGGGGTACGGCAATGAGCAGTTCTTC. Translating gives CASSSSGGYGNEQFF. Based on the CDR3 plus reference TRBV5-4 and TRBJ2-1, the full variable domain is ETGVTQSPTHLIKTRGQQVTLRCSSQSGHNTVSWYQQALGQGPQFIFQYYREEENGRGNFPPRFSGLQFPNYSSELNVNALELDDSALYLCASSSSGGYGNEQFFGPGTRLTVL.

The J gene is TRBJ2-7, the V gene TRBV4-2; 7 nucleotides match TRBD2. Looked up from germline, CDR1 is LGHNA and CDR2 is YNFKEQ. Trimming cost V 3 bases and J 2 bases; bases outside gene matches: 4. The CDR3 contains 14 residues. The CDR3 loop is CASSQGGGTYEQYF. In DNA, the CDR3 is TGTGCCAGCAGCCAGGGCGGGGGTACCTACGAGCAGTACTTC.

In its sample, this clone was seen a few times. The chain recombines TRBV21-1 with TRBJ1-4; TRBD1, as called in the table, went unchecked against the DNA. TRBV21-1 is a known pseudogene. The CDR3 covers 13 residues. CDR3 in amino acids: CAVDRPTNEKLFF. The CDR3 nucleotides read TGTGCCGTCGACAGGCCAACTAATGAAAAACTGTTTTTT.

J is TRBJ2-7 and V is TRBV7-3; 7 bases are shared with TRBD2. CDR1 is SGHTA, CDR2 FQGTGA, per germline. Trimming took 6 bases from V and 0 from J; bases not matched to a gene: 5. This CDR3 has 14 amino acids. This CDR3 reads CASSWGGGSYEQYF. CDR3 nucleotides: TGTGCCAGCAGTTGGGGGGGAGGCTCCTACGAGCAGTACTTC. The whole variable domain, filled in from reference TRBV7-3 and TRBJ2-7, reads GAGVSQTPSNKVTEKGKYVELRCDPISGHTALYWYRQSLGQGPEFLIYFQGTGAADDSGLPNDRFFAVRPEGSVSTLKIQRTERGDSAVYLCASSWGGGSYEQYFGPGTRLTVT.

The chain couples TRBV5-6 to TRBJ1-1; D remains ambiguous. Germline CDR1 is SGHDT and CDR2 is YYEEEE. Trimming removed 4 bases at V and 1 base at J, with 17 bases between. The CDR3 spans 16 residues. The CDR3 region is CASSRPSSQKNTEAFF. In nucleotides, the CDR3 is TGTGCCAGCAGCCGCCCTTCGTCGCAGAAGAACACTGAAGCTTTCTTT.

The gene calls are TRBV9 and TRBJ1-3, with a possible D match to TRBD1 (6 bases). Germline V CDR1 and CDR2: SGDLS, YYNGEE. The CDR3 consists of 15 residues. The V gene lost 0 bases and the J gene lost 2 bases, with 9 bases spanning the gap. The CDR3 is CASSVEGTPGNTIYF. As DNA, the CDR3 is TGTGCCAGCAGCGTAGAAGGGACACCTGGAAACACCATATATTTT.

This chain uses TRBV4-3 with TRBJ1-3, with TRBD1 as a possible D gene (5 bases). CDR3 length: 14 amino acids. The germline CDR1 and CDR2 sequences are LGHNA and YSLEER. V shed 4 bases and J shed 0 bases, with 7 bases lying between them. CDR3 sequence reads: CASSLGGSGNTIYF. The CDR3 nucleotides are TGCGCCAGCAGCCTGGGGGGCTCTGGAAACACCATATATTTT.

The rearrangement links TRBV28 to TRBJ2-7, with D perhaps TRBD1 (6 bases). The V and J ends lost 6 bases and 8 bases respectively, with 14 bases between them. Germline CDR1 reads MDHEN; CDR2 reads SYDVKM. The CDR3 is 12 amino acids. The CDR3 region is CASSPVGGKQYF. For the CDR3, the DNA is TGTGCCAGCAGCCCGGTAGGGGGTAAGCAGTACTTC.

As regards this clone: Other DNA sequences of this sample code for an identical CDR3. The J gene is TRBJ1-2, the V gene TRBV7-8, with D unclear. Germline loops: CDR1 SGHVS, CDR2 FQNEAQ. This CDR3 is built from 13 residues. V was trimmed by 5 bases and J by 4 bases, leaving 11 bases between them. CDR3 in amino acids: CASSRLSSYGYTF. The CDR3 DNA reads TGTGCCAGCAGCCGGTTATCCTCCTATGGCTACACCTTC.

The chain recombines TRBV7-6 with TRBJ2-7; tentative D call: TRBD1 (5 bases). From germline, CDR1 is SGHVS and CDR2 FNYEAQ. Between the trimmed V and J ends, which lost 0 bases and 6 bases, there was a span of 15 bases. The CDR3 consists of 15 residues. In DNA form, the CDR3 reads TGTGCCAGCAGCTTAGCGTGGAGCAGGGTCGGCGAGCAGTACTTC. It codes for CASSLAWSRVGEQYF.